Given below is one T cell receptor beta chain in context. The record originates from a study of CD8+ T cells in alopecia areata. cDNA prepared by RNA extraction and subsequent reverse transcription served as the template for sequencing. The assay was immunoSEQ multiplex PCR, and TCRdb's table has in-frame clones only and misses some. The sample consists of 100,000 to 150,000 clones, approximately 49% of them appearing once. Looked up from germline, CDR1 is ENHRY and CDR2 is SYGVKD. V lost 7 bases and J lost 4; bases outside the gene matches: 13. CDR3 size: 17 residues. The chain couples TRBV10-3 to TRBJ2-2; 9 bases line up with TRBD2. The source of this sequence is a human donor with alopecia areata. Specimen: CD8+ T cells sorted from blood, collected at week 0. As DNA, the CDR3 is TGTGCCATCATGGCTAGCGGGGAGGATACTTTCACCGGGGAGCTGTTTTTT. Its protein is CAIMASGEDTFTGELFF.